This TCR beta chain was recovered during a study of beta chain features in type 1 diabetes listed by TCRdb under 2018. With respect to the entire study: Mean age, gender distribution, total cell number and subset yield were not different between patients and healthy donors. Across all samples, 90 million to 130 million sorted cells were examined, and cell number per subset correlated strongly with RNA yield. In the study, recently diagnosed type 1 diabetes patients and matched healthy donors were compared on the TCRB repertoires of their sorted circulating CD4+ T cell subsets. Whereas all 28 donors provided naive and central memory subsets, regulatory and stem cell-like memory subsets were isolated from just 8 patients and about 8 healthy donors.

Each donor gave one peripheral blood draw, averaging about 120 mL, which was collected into heparinised tubes. Naive, central memory, regulatory and stem cell-like memory CD4+ T cells were sorted on a BD FACSAria II using a panel including CD45RO, CCR7, CD25, CD127, CD95 and CD27. Every sorted population had a purity above 95%. Right away, PBMCs were isolated by Lymphoprep density gradient centrifugation and were stained directly, with no culture step. Samples were stained and sorted in pairs, with one healthy donor and one patient per experiment, so that batch effects were minimized. All of the isolated RNA was reverse transcribed with the High Capacity cDNA Reverse Transcription Kit, so expressed TCRB transcripts were sequenced. Deep immunoSEQ sequencing was applied to naive, central memory and regulatory T cell samples, giving an average of about 3.6 million total reads per sample. Sorted cells were lysed in RLT buffer and RNA was extracted with DNase-treated RNeasy Micro or Mini kits, depending on cell number. To prevent cross-contamination, every cell subset was processed on its own, while patient and healthy donor samples were processed together. The immunoSEQ multiplex PCR was used to amplify TCRB sequences from cDNA, yielding 87-bp fragments that span the CDR3 region. Amplicons were sequenced on the Illumina HiSeq platform. For the original study's pipeline: Synthetic template baselines were used to correct PCR bias computationally, reads within Hamming distance 2 were collapsed, and singletons that could not be merged were discarded. Reads were aligned against IMGT to assign V, D and J genes, CDR3 length and insertions or deletions at six rearrangement sites. Within each subset, clonotype counts were normalized to sorted cell number, after which true diversity and Gini coefficients were computed with the tcR R package. The overlap coefficient, calculated on TCRB nucleotide sequences, was used to quantify repertoire sharing. TCRdb took this table from immuneACCESS and kept in-frame rearrangements with V and J called. Such tables lack part of the clones; where checked against another copy, unresolved V genes explain under half of the gap, and the rest is unexplained. V and J calls plus clone size are reproduced from that table; the DNA served to infer D and trimming. The table for this sample lists a few hundred thousand clones; about 14% of them were counted only once. Approximately 7% of the sample comes from the top ten.

This clone was counted at least ten times. What this receptor recognizes is not known. Base qualities were left out, and no much larger clone turns up one base away. Summary of the overall study and its limitations: Naive, central memory and regulatory TCRB repertoires appeared to be more similar among patients than among healthy donors. Sequencing cDNA rather than genomic DNA could over-represent highly expressing activated cells, although activation and CD3 levels did not differ between groups. HLA sub-analyses involved small numbers of individuals, so any influence of HLA type on TCRB rearrangement remained unresolved. A moderate but significant shortening of TCRB CDR3 length was observed in type 1 diabetes patients in all four CD4+ subsets. Fewer insertions and more nucleotide deletions at VDJ recombination sites were observed in patients with type 1 diabetes, implying thymic rearrangement abnormalities. PCR may preferentially amplify shorter templates, but because patient and control samples were amplified and corrected together, any resulting skew would affect both groups equally.

What was sequenced was central memory CD4+ T cells from blood. This TCR came from a young man in good health.

CDR3 sequence: CASSSGLAGGSGEQFF. The DNA is TGTGCCAGCAGCTCCGGACTAGCGGGAGGGAGCGGTGAGCAGTTCTTC. Recombination connected TRBV11-2 to TRBJ2-1; TRBD2 matches 15 bases in the middle. CDR1 and CDR2, looked up from the germline V gene, are SGHAT and FQNNGV. Inclusive of the bounding cysteine and phenylalanine, the CDR3 is 16 residues long. The only DNA kept is the CDR3, 48 bases in frame from the first base. The V end gives up 4 bases and the J end 9 bases, leaving 7 bases in the junction not matched to a gene.